This is a list of T cell receptor beta chains from one sample in a study of T cells expressing NK-cell markers. TCRdb reprocessed the 5' RACE reads; each CDR3 protein has one entry and no DNA is given. The ten most abundant clones cover about 7.1% of a sample with 400,000 to 500,000 distinct CDR3 sequences. The sample consisted of blood T cells: a sorted CD56 or NKG2C T cell subset, CD4+ or CD8+ T cells, or bulk PBMC T cells (not recorded which). These receptors were collected from a woman between 18 and 75 years old in good health. CDR3s include the opening cysteine and the closing phenylalanine or tryptophan.

J gene	V gene	CDR3 protein
TRBJ2-1	TRBV7-2	CASSRSTSTGYNEQFF
TRBJ2-4	TRBV6-1	CASSLTDAKNIQYF
TRBJ1-1	TRBV11-2	CASSRLQGPTRAEAFF
TRBJ2-2	TRBV7-9	CASSLGPGWAGELFF
TRBJ2-1	TRBV9	CASSPRSGTSGYNEQFF
TRBJ2-1	TRBV20-1	CSARRTSGDYNEQFF
TRBJ2-5	TRBV20-1	CSARDPSGRYQETQYF
TRBJ2-7	TRBV7-4	CASSRKIDTPAASGTYEQYF
TRBJ1-2	TRBV12-3/TRBV12-4	CASSQSYGYTF
TRBJ2-7	TRBV6-2/TRBV6-3	CASSYLFNLAGSSYEQYF